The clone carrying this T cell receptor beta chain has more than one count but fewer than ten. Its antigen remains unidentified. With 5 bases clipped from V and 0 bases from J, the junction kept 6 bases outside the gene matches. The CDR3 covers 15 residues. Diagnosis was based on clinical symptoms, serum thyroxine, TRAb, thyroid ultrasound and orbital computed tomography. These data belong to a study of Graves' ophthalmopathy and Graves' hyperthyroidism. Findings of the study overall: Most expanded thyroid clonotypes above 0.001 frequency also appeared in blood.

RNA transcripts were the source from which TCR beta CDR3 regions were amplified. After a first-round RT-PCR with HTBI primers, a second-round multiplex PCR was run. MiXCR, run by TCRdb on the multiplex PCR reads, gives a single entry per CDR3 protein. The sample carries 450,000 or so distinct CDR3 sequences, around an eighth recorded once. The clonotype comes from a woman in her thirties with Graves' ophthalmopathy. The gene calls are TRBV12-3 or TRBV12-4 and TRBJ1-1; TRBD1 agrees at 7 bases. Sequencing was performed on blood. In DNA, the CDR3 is TGTGCCAGCAGTCGTAGTAGGGGGCTGAACACTGAAGCTTTCTTT. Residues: CASSRSRGLNTEAFF.